Listed here are 20 T cell receptor beta chains from one sample, sequenced in a study of blood T cell repertoires in COVID-19. Assay used: immunoSEQ multiplex PCR; TCRdb lists only in-frame clones, some missing. In the table there are roughly 410,000 clones, roughly 90% of which are singletons. Sequenced sample: peripheral blood. Receptors originate from a man aged 35 to 55 with acute or convalescent COVID-19.

The J gene is TRBJ1-4, the V gene TRBV6-1, with 10 bases fitting TRBD1. The V segment lost 2 bases and the J segment 10 bases; nucleotides outside the gene matches: 4. The germline gives CDR1 MNHNS, CDR2 SASEGT. The CDR3 has 14 residues. CDR3 in DNA: TGTGCCAGCAGTGAAATGGGACAGGGGAGAAAACTGTTTTTT. Protein sequence: CASSEMGQGRKLFF.

This clone has just one count. This sequence joins TRBV30 and TRBJ1-6, with a tentative D call TRBD1 (6 bases). Germline values: CDR1 GTSNPN, CDR2 SVGIG (reference sequence). V lost 5 bases to trimming and J lost 10 bases, with 18 bases between them. This CDR3 is built from 14 residues. CDR3: CAWSTGPGNSPLHF. In nucleotides, the CDR3 is TGTGCCTGGTCTACAGGGCCGGGAAACTCACCCCTCCACTTT.

The rearrangement links TRBV5-6 to TRBJ1-1; no clear D gene. CDR3 length equals 13 residues. Germline V CDR1 and CDR2: SGHDT, YYEEEE. V was clipped by 4 bases and J by 4 bases, with 11 bases between them. The CDR3 loop is CASSPYGGTEAFF. The CDR3 DNA sequence: TGTGCCAGCAGCCCCTATGGAGGCACTGAAGCTTTCTTT.

This chain joins TRBV11-2 and TRBJ1-1; TRBD1 might be the D (5 bases). CDR3 length equals 14 residues. Trimming shortened V by 5 bases and J by 4 bases, and 14 bases separated the two germline ends. Germline CDR1 is SGHAT and CDR2 is FQNNGV. The CDR3 nucleotides read TGTGCCAGCAGCGGCAGGGCTTCGGGCACTGAAGCTTTCTTT. It is translated as CASSGRASGTEAFF.

The gene calls are TRBV28 and TRBJ1-3; tentatively, D is TRBD1 (6 bases). V was cut by 3 bases and J by 6 bases, with 15 bases left in between. The CDR3 spans 15 residues. Per germline, CDR1 MDHEN and CDR2 SYDVKM. The CDR3 region has the DNA TGTGCCAGCAGTTTTGAAGGACAGCCTCAAAACACCATATATTTT. Its translation is CASSFEGQPQNTIYF.

V and J are TRBV10-1 and TRBJ2-7, with D maybe TRBD1 (7 bases). Trimming shortened V by 11 bases and J by 9 bases, and 26 bases separated the two germline ends. Germline V gene data show CDR1 as WNHNN and CDR2 as SYGVQD (reference sequence). The CDR3 length is 14 residues. The CDR3 protein is CAFGGTVFPLGQYF. CDR3 nucleotide sequence: TGCGCCTTCGGCGGGACAGTGTTCCCCTTGGGGCAGTACTTC.

V usage is TRBV5-5 and J usage is TRBJ2-7; the match to TRBD2 covers 8 bases. Germline V gene lookup returns CDR1 SGHKS and CDR2 YYEKEE (reference sequence). The CDR3 is 17 residues long. Losses at the gene ends were 0 bases for V and 2 bases for J; bases not matched to a gene: 10. Here the CDR3 reads CASSLAGGYLLTYEQYF. CDR3 nucleotide sequence: TGTGCCAGCAGCTTGGCGGGGGGGTACCTTTTGACCTACGAGCAGTACTTC.

In its sample, this clone was seen once. This chain connects TRBV28 to TRBJ2-1; 7 nucleotides align to TRBD2. The CDR3 has 15 residues. Germline values: CDR1 MDHEN, CDR2 SYDVKM. J gave up 7 bases and V 8 bases, and 14 bases lay outside the gene matches. CDR3 in amino acids: CASPKAGDLFNEQFF. In DNA form, the CDR3 reads TGTGCCAGCCCCAAGGCGGGAGACCTTTTTAATGAGCAGTTCTTC. The full variable domain, completed using reference TRBV28 and TRBJ2-1, is DVKVTQSSRYLVKRTGEKVFLECVQDMDHENMFWYRQDPGLGLRLIYFSYDVKMKEKGDIPEGYSVSREKKERFSLILESASTNQTSMYLCASPKAGDLFNEQFFGPGTRLTVL.

The chain uses TRBV9 and TRBJ1-6, with TRBD1 identical over 8 bases. Germline CDR1 and CDR2: SGDLS and YYNGEE. Trimming at V came to 4 bases and at J to 9 bases, leaving 9 bases not matched to a gene. The CDR3 spans 15 residues. The CDR3 loop is CASSPYGQGSSPLHF. CDR3 DNA sequence: TGTGCCAGCAGCCCCTACGGACAGGGATCTTCACCCCTCCACTTT.

This chain links TRBV1 with TRBJ1-4; the table's D call TRBD1 went unverified against the DNA. TRBV1 is a recognized pseudogene. This CDR3 region has 16 residues. CDR3 protein: CTSSQDQGQGYEKLFF. The CDR3 DNA is TGCACCAGCAGCCAAGATCAGGGACAGGGGTATGAAAAACTGTTTTTT.

The V and J genes are TRBV11-1 and TRBJ2-7, with 11 nucleotides matching TRBD2. There are 16 residues in the CDR3. V dropped 6 bases and J dropped 4; count of bases not matched to a gene: 11. From germline, CDR1 is SGHAT and CDR2 FQDESV (reference sequence). DNA of the CDR3: TGTGCCAGCAGTTTGTACTCTAGCGGGAGGTTGTACGAGCAGTACTTC. Translation: CASSLYSSGRLYEQYF.

V gene TRBV10-3 combines with J gene TRBJ2-7, with D possibly TRBD2 on 6 matching bases. Germline V gives CDR1 ENHRY, CDR2 SYGVKD. V lost 3 bases, J lost 7 bases, and 10 bases lay in between. The CDR3 contains 12 residues. The CDR3 sequence: CAISEGGLEQYF. The CDR3 DNA is TGTGCCATCAGTGAAGGAGGGCTGGAGCAGTACTTC.

The chain combines TRBV28 with TRBJ1-5; possible D gene TRBD1, 5 bases. Germline V CDR1 and CDR2: MDHEN, SYDVKM. This CDR3 has 14 residues. V was clipped by 6 bases and J by 1 base, with 10 bases between them. In DNA form, the CDR3 reads TGTGCCAGCAGGATAGACAGAAGCAATCAGCCCCAGCATTTT. This sequence encodes CASRIDRSNQPQHF.

V gene TRBV4-1 combines with J gene TRBJ1-2; possibly TRBD1 for D (6 bases). In germline, CDR1 is MGHRA, CDR2 YSYEKL. CDR3 length: 14 amino acids. V gave up 0 bases and J gave up 6 bases, with 11 bases separating them. This CDR3 reads CASSQENRVDGYTF. The CDR3 DNA reads TGCGCCAGCAGCCAAGAAAACAGGGTGGATGGCTACACCTTC.

The J gene is TRBJ1-5, the V gene TRBV18, with TRBD1 matching over 8 bases. This CDR3 spans 18 amino acids. Trimming at V came to 3 bases and at J to 0 bases, leaving 10 bases not matched to a gene. CDR1 and CDR2 from the germline V gene are KGHSH and LQKENI. CDR3 protein: CASSPQGAGGGSNQPQHF. The CDR3 bases are TGTGCCAGCTCACCCCAGGGGGCTGGGGGAGGTAGCAATCAGCCCCAGCATTTT.

This rearrangement joins TRBV30 to TRBJ1-2; 12 positions match TRBD1. Germline V lookup: CDR1 GTSNPN, CDR2 SVGIG (reference sequence). The CDR3 totals 15 residues. With 0 bases clipped from V and 6 bases from J, the junction kept 5 bases outside the gene matches. The CDR3 region has the DNA TGTGCCTGGAGTGTCACCGGGACAGGGGGCGATGGCTACACCTTC. Protein: CAWSVTGTGGDGYTF. The variable domain in full, completed from reference TRBV30 and TRBJ1-2, reads SQTIHQWPATLVQPVGSPLSLECTVEGTSNPNLYWYRQAAGRGLQLLFYSVGIGQISSEVPQNLSASRPQDRQFILSSKKLLLSDSGFYLCAWSVTGTGGDGYTFGSGTRLTVV.

This clone was recorded a few times. The V gene is TRBV5-1, the J gene TRBJ1-1; D is perhaps TRBD1 (5 bases). V lost 0 bases to trimming and J lost 3 bases, with 9 bases between them. Per the germline V gene, CDR1 is SGHRS and CDR2 is YFSETQ. The CDR3 totals 14 residues. CDR3: CASSLGAGYTEAFF. DNA of the CDR3: TGCGCCAGCAGCTTGGGGGCAGGGTACACTGAAGCTTTCTTT. Filled out from reference TRBV5-1 and TRBJ1-1, the complete variable domain reads KAGVTQTPRYLIKTRGQQVTLSCSPISGHRSVSWYQQTPGQGLQFLFEYFSETQRNKGNFPGRFSGRQFSNSRSEMNVSTLELGDSALYLCASSLGAGYTEAFFGQGTRLTVV.

V is TRBV7-9 and J is TRBJ2-2; 12 nucleotides align to TRBD2. V dropped 1 base and J dropped 3; count of bases not matched to a gene: 6. This CDR3 comprises 18 residues. Germline CDR1 is SEHNR and CDR2 is FQNEAQ (reference sequence). CDR3 nucleotides: TGTGCCAGCAGCTTAGGTCTAGCGGGAGGGCCGCACACCGGGGAGCTGTTTTTT. Translated: CASSLGLAGGPHTGELFF.

This chain links TRBV2 with TRBJ2-4, with 9 bases matching TRBD2. The CDR3 runs to 14 residues. Losses at the gene ends were 2 bases for V and 9 bases for J; bases not matched to a gene: 5. The V gene's germline CDR1 is SNHLY and CDR2 FYNNEI. CDR3 coding DNA: TGTGCCAGCAGTGAACTAGCGGGATACGGCATTCAGTACTTC. It codes for CASSELAGYGIQYF.

This clone occurred once. The genes are TRBV5-1 and TRBJ2-3; a possible D gene is TRBD1 (5 bases). This CDR3 region has 14 residues. In germline, CDR1 is SGHRS, CDR2 YFSETQ. The germline V and J ends were trimmed by 0 bases and 2 bases, with 7 bases remaining between them. The CDR3 DNA is TGCGCCAGCAGCTTGGGACAGACCACAGATACGCAGTATTTT. Translating gives CASSLGQTTDTQYF.